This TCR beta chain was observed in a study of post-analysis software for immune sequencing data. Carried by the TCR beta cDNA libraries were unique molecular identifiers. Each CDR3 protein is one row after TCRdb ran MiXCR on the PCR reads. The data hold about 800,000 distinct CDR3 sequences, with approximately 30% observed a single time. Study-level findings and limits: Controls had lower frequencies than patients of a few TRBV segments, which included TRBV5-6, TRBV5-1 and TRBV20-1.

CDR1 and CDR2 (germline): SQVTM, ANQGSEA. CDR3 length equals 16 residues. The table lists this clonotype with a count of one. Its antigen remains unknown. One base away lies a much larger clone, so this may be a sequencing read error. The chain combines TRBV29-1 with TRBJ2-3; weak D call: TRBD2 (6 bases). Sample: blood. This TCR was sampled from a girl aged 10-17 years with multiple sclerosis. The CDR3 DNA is TGCAGCGTTGAAGCGGTTAGCGGTACTAGCACAGATATGCAGTATTTT. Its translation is CSVEAVSGTSTDMQYF.